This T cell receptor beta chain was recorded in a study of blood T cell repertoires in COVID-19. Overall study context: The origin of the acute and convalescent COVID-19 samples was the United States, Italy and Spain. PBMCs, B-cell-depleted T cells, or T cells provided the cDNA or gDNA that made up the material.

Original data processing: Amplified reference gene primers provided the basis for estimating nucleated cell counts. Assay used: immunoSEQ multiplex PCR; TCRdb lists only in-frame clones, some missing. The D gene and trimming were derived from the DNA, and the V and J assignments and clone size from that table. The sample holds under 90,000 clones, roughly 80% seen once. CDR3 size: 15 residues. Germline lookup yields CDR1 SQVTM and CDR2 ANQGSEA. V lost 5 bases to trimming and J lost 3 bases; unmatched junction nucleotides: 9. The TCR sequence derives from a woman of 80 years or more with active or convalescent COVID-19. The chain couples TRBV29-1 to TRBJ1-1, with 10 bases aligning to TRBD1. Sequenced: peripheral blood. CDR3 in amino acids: CSVSRQGASDTEAFF. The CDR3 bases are TGCAGCGTTTCCAGACAGGGGGCTAGTGACACTGAAGCTTTCTTT.